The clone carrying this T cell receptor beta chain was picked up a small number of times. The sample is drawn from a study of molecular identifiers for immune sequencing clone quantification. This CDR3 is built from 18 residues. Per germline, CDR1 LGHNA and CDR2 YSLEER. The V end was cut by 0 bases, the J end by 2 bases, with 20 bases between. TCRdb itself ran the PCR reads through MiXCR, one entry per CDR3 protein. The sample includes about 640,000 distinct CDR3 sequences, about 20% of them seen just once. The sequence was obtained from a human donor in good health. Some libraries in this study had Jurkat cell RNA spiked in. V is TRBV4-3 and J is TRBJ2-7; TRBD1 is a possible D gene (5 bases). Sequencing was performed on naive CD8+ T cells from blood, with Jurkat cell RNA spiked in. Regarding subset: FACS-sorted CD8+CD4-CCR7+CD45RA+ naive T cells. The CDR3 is CASSQDEGRTNKTYEQYF. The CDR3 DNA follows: TGCGCCAGCAGCCAAGATGAAGGACGGACAAACAAGACCTACGAGCAGTACTTC.